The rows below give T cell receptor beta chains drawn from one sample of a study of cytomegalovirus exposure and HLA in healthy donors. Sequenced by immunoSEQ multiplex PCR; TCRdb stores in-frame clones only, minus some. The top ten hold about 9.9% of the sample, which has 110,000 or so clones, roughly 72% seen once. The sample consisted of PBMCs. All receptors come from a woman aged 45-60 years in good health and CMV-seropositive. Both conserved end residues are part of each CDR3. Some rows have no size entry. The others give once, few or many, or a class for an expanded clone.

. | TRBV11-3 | CASSLTGRTEAFF
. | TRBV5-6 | CASSYRQGARAETQYF
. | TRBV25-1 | CASSEYQNTGELFF
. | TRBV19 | CASTANRETEAFF
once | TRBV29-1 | CSVGRGTATNEKLFF
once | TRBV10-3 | CATKGGAFEKLFF
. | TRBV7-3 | CASSLMGQTTDTQYF
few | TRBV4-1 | CASSPTGLLLGNTIYF
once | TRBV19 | CASSDGRGQQGYTF
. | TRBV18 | CASSLSNYGYTF
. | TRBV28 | CASSPTRAETQYF